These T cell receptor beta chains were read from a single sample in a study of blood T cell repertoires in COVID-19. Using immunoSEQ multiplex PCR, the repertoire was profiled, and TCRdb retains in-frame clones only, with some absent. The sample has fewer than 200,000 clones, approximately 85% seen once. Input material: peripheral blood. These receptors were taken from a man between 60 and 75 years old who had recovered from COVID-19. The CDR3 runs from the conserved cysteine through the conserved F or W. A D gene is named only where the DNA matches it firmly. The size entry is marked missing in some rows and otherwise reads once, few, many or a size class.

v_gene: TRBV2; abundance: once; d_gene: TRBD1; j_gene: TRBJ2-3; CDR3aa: CASRGGQGTDTQYF; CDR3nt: TGTGCCAGCAGGGGGGGACAGGGCACAGATACGCAGTATTTT
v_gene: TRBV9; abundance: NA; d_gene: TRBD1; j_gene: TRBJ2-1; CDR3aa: CASSVAGTGVGEQFF; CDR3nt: TGTGCCAGCAGCGTAGCCGGGACAGGGGTCGGTGAGCAGTTCTTC
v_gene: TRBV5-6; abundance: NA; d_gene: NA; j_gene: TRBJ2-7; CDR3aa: CASSSAGLGSYEQYF; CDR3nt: TGTGCCAGCAGCTCGGCGGGGTTGGGGTCCTACGAGCAGTACTTC
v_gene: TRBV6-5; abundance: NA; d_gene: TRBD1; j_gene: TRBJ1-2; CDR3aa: CASTWDREDYTF; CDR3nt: TGTGCCAGCACCTGGGACAGGGAGGACTACACCTTC
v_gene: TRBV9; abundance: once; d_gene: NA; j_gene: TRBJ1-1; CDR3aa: CASSPSNGGDTEAFF; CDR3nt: TGTGCCAGCAGCCCTTCCAATGGCGGCGACACTGAAGCTTTCTTT
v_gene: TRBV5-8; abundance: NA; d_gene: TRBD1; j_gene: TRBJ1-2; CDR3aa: CASSLDRGAYGYTF; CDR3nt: TGTGCCAGCAGCTTAGACAGGGGAGCCTATGGCTACACCTTC
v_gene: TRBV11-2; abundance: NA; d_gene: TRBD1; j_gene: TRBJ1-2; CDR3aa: CASSLVGDDRAGYTF; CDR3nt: TGTGCCAGCAGCTTAGTAGGGGATGACAGGGCGGGCTACACCTTC
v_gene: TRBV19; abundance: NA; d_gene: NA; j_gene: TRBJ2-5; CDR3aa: CASSSQDSSRETQYF; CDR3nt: TGTGCCAGTAGTAGCCAAGACAGCTCTAGGGAGACCCAGTACTTC
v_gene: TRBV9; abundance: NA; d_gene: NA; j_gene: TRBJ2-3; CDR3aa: CASTKTSTDTQYF; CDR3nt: TGTGCCAGCACCAAGACTAGCACAGATACGCAGTATTTT
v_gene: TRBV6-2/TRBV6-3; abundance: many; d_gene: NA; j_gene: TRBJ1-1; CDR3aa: CASSYSGGDTEAFF; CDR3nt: TGTGCCAGCAGTTACTCCGGAGGAGACACTGAAGCTTTCTTT
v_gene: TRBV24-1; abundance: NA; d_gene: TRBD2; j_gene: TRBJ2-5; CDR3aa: CATSDPTSGGQETQYF; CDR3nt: TGTGCCACCAGTGACCCAACTAGCGGGGGGCAAGAGACCCAGTACTTC
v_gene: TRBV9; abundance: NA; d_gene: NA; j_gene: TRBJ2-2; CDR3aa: CASSSSGGLNTGELFF; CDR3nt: TGTGCCAGCAGCTCATCCGGGGGACTGAACACCGGGGAGCTGTTTTTT
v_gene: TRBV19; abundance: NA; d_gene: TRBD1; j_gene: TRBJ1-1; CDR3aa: CASSIDRGMNTEAFF; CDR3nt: TGTGCCAGTAGTATCGACAGGGGCATGAACACTGAAGCTTTCTTT
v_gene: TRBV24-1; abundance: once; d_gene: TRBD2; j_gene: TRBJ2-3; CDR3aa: CATSDSRFLAGGADTQYF; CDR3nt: TGTGCCACCAGTGATTCCCGGTTTTTAGCGGGGGGGGCGGATACGCAGTATTTT
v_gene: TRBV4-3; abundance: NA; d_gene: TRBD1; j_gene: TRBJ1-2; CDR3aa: CASSQDRAATGVLGYTF; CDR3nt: TGCGCCAGCAGCCAAGATAGGGCCGCGACAGGGGTTTTAGGCTACACCTTC
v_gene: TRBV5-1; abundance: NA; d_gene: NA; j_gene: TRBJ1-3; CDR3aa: CASSQAGSGNTIYF; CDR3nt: TGCGCCAGCAGCCAAGCGGGCTCTGGAAACACCATATATTTT
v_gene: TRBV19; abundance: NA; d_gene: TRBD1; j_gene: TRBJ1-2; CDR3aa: CATENGQGANYGYTF; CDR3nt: TGTGCCACTGAGAACGGACAGGGGGCTAACTATGGCTACACCTTC
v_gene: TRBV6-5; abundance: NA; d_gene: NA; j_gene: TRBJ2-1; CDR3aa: CASIRRAGTYNEQFF; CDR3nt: TGTGCCAGCATTCGGAGGGCGGGCACCTACAATGAGCAGTTCTTC
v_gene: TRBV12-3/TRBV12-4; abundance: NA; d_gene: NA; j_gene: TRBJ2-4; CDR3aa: CASMTGFKDIQYF; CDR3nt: TGTGCCAGCATGACAGGATTTAAGGACATTCAGTACTTC
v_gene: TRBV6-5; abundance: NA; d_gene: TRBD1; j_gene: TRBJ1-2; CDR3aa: CASNSLTGYYGYTF; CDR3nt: TGTGCCAGCAACTCACTGACAGGGTACTATGGCTACACCTTC
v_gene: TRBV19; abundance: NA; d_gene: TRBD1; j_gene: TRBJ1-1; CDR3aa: CASSRSGGHGVTEAFF; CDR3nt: TGTGCCAGTAGTCGATCAGGGGGCCACGGGGTCACTGAAGCTTTCTTT
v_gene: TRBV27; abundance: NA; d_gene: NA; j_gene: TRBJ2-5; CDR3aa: CASRGDTQETQYF; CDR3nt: TGTGCCAGCAGGGGGGACACCCAAGAGACCCAGTACTTC
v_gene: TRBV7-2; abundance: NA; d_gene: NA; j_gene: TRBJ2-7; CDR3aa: CASRANGIYEQYF; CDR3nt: TGTGCCAGCAGGGCCAACGGGATTTACGAGCAGTACTTC
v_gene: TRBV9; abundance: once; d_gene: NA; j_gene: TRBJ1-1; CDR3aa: CASSDQDTEAFF; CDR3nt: TGTGCCAGTAGCGACCAGGACACTGAAGCTTTCTTT
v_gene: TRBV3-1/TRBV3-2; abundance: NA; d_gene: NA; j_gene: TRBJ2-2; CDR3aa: CASSQDSRDAGELFF; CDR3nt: TGTGCCAGCAGCCAAGATTCCAGGGATGCCGGGGAGCTGTTTTTT
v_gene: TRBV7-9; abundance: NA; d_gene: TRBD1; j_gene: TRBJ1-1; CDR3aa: CASSYRDRVTEAFF; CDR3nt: TGTGCCAGCAGCTACCGGGACAGGGTGACTGAAGCTTTCTTT
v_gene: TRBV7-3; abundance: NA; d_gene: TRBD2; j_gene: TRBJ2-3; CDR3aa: CASSSSGGSADTQYF; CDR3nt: TGTGCCAGCAGCTCTAGCGGGGGATCGGCAGATACGCAGTATTTT
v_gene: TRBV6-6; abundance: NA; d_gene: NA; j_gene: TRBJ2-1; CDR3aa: CASRTPKNKGNNEQFF; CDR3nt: TGTGCCAGCAGGACCCCCAAGAACAAGGGGAACAATGAGCAGTTCTTC
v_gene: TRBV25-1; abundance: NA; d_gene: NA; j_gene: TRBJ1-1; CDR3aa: CASSESGQKLTEAFF; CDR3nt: TGTGCCAGCAGTGAGTCAGGACAGAAGCTCACTGAAGCTTTCTTT